This entry lists 4 T cell receptor beta chains sequenced from one sample in a study of identical twins. In TCRdb, the 5' RACE reads were re-called with MiXCR into one record per CDR3 protein. The repertoire holds about 690,000 distinct CDR3 sequences, with 21% as singletons. Another study also made use of these data, one on T cells expressing NK-cell markers.

Sequencing was performed on PBMCs. Receptors were obtained from a woman in her late teens or twenties in good health.

The V call is TRBV9, the J call TRBJ2-3, with D possibly TRBD2 on 6 matching bases. This CDR3 comprises 14 residues. Germline V gene lookup returns CDR1 SGDLS and CDR2 YYNGEE. V lost 3 bases, J lost 5 bases, and 13 bases lay in between. The CDR3 sequence: CASSGGTPKDTQYF. DNA of the CDR3: TGTGCCAGCAGCGGCGGGACTCCCAAAGATACGCAGTATTTT.

V and J are TRBV25-1 and TRBJ2-5, with 7 bases lining up with TRBD1. V was clipped by 3 bases and J by 2 bases; unmatched bases: 6. This CDR3 comprises 15 residues. Germline-derived CDR1 and CDR2 are MGHDK and SYGVNS. CDR3 loop: CASSDPGQPQETQYF. For the CDR3, the DNA is TGTGCCAGCAGTGACCCGGGACAGCCACAAGAGACCCAGTACTTC.

This clonotype was observed a handful of times. The rearrangement joins TRBV2 to TRBJ2-3; D unclear. Germline V lookup: CDR1 SNHLY, CDR2 FYNNEI. This CDR3 is 12 amino acids long. V lost 6 bases, J lost 5 bases, and 9 bases lay in between. Here the CDR3 reads CASRSDGDTQYF. For the CDR3, the DNA is TGTGCCAGCAGGTCAGACGGAGATACGCAGTATTTT.

A few counts support this clonotype. The V and J genes are TRBV20-1 and TRBJ2-3, with D uncertain. Trimming shortened V by 0 bases and J by 0 bases, and 4 bases separated the two germline ends. The germline V gene has CDR1 DFQATT and CDR2 SNEGSKA (reference sequence). The CDR3 runs 13 residues. For the CDR3, the DNA is TGCAGTGCTAGAGATCCTAGCACAGATACGCAGTATTTT. Encoded protein: CSARDPSTDTQYF.